At least ten counts were recorded for the clone carrying this T cell receptor beta chain. What it binds is not known. The entry originates in a study of response to subunit inactivated influenza vaccine. TCRdb passed the RT-PCR reads through MiXCR, listing each CDR3 protein once. Of 200,000 to 300,000 distinct CDR3 sequences in the sample, 9% to 15% were seen once. The CDR3 runs 16 residues. The V gene lost 2 bases and the J gene lost 0 bases, with 12 bases spanning the gap. Germline CDR1 is SGHRS and CDR2 is YFSETQ. General observations from the study: After each seasonal influenza vaccination, few new T cells are recruited, the authors suggested.

V gene TRBV5-1 combines with J gene TRBJ1-3; tentatively, D is TRBD1 (5 bases). Sequencing was performed on non-naive T cells sorted from PBMCs, taken less than 15 days before vaccination. The clonotype originates from a man aged 45-65 years who received an inactivated influenza vaccine. CDR3 nucleotides: TGCGCCAGCAGCTTAACCGGCGGGGGCTCTGGAAACACCATATATTTT. The encoded protein is CASSLTGGGSGNTIYF.